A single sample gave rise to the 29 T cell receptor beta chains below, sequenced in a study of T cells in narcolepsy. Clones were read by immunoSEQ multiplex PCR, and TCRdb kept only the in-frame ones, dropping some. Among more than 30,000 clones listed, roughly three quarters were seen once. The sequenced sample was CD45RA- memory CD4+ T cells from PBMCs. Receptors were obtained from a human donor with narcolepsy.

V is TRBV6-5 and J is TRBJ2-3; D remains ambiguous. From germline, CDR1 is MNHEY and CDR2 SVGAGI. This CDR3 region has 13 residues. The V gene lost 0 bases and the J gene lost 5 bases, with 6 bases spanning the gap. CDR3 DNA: TGTGCCAGCAGTTACTCGACCCTAGATACGCAGTATTTT. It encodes CASSYSTLDTQYF.

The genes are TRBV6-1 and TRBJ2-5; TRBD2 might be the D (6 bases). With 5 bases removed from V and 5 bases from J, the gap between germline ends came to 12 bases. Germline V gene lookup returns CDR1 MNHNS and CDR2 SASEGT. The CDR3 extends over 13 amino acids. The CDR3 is CASSRREWETQYF. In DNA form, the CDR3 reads TGTGCCAGCAGTCGGAGGGAGTGGGAGACCCAGTACTTC.

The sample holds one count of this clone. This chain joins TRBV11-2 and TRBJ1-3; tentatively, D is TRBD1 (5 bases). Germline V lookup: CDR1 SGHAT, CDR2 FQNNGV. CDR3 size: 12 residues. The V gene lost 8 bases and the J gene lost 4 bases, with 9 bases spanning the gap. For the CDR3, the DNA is TGTGCCAGCCGGGGGAGGGGAAACACCATATATTTT. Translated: CASRGRGNTIYF. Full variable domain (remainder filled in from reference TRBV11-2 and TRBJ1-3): EAGVAQSPRYKIIEKRQSVAFWCNPISGHATLYWYQQILGQGPKLLIQFQNNGVVDDSQLPKDRFSAERLKGVDSTLKIQPAKLEDSAVYLCASRGRGNTIYFGEGSWLTVV.

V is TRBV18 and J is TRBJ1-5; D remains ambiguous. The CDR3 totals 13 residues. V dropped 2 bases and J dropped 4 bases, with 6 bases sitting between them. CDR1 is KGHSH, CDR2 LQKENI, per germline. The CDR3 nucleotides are TGTGCCAGCTCACCAACCATTAATCAGCCCCAGCATTTT. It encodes CASSPTINQPQHF.

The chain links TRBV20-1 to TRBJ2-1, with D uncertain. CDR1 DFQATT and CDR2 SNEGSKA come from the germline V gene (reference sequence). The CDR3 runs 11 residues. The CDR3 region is CSSEGNNEQFF. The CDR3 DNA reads TGCTCCTCTGAAGGTAACAATGAGCAGTTCTTC.

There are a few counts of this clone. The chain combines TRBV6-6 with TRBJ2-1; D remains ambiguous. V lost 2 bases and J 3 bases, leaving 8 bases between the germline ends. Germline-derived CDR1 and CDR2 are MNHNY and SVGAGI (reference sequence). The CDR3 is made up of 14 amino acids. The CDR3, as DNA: TGTGCCAGCAGTTACCTCCCTTTCTACAATGAGCAGTTCTTC. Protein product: CASSYLPFYNEQFF.

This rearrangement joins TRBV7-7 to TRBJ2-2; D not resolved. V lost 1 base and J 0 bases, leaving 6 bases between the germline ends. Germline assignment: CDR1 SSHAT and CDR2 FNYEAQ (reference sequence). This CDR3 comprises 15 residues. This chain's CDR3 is CASSLDGANTGELFF. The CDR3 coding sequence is TGTGCCAGCAGCTTAGATGGGGCGAACACCGGGGAGCTGTTTTTT.

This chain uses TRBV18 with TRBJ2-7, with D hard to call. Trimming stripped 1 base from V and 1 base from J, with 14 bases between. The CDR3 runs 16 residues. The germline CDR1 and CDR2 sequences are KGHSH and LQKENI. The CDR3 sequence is CASSPQTLRTSYEQYF. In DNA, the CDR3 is TGTGCCAGCTCACCACAGACTCTCCGAACATCCTACGAGCAGTACTTC. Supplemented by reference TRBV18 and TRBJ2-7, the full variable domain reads NAGVMQNPRHLVRRRGQEARLRCSPMKGHSHVYWYRQLPEEGLKFMVYLQKENIIDESGMPKERFSAEFPKEGPSILRIQQVVRGDSAAYFCASSPQTLRTSYEQYFGPGTRLTVT.

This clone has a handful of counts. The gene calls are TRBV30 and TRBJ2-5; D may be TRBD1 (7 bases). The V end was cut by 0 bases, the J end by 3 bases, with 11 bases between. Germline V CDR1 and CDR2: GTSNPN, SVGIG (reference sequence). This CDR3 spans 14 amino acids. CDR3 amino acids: CAWSVGGGEETQYF. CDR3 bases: TGTGCCTGGAGTGTTGGAGGGGGCGAAGAGACCCAGTACTTC.

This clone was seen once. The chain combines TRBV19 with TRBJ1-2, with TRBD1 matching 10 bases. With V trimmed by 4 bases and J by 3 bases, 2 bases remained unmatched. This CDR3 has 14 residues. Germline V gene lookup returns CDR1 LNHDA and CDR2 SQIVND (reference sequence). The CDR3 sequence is CASSNGQGDYGYTF. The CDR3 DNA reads TGTGCCAGTAGTAACGGACAGGGGGACTATGGCTACACCTTC.

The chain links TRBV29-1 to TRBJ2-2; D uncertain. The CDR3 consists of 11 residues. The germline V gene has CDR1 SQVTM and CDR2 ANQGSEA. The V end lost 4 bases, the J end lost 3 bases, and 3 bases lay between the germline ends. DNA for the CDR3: TGCAGCGTTGGTTACACCGGGGAGCTGTTTTTT. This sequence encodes CSVGYTGELFF.

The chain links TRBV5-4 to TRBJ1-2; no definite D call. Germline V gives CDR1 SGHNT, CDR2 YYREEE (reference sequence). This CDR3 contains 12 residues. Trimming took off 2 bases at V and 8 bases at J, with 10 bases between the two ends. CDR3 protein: CASSFPRGGYTF. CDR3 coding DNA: TGTGCCAGCAGCTTCCCCAGAGGAGGCTACACCTTC. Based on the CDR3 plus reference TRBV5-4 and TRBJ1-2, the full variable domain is ETGVTQSPTHLIKTRGQQVTLRCSSQSGHNTVSWYQQALGQGPQFIFQYYREEENGRGNFPPRFSGLQFPNYSSELNVNALELDDSALYLCASSFPRGGYTFGSGTRLTVV.

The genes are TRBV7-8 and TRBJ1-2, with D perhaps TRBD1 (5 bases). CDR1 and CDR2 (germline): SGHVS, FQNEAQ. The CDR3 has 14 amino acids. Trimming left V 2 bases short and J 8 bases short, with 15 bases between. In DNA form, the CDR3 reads TGTGCCAGCAGCTTAAGCAGGGTGGAGGGAGGCTACACCTTC. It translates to CASSLSRVEGGYTF.

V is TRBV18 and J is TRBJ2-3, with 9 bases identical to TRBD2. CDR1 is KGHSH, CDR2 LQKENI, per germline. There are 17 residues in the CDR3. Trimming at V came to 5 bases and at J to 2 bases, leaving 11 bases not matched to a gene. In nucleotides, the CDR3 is TGTGCCAGCTCAAAGATGTCGGCGGGAGGGTACACAGATACGCAGTATTTT. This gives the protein CASSKMSAGGYTDTQYF.

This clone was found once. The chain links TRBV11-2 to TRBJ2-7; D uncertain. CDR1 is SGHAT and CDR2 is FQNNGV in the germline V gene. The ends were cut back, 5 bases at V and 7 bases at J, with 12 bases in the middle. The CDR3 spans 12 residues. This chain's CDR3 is CASSAFGSEQYF. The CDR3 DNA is TGTGCCAGCAGCGCGTTCGGCTCGGAGCAGTACTTC. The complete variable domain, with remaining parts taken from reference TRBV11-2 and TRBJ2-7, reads EAGVAQSPRYKIIEKRQSVAFWCNPISGHATLYWYQQILGQGPKLLIQFQNNGVVDDSQLPKDRFSAERLKGVDSTLKIQPAKLEDSAVYLCASSAFGSEQYFGPGTRLTVT.

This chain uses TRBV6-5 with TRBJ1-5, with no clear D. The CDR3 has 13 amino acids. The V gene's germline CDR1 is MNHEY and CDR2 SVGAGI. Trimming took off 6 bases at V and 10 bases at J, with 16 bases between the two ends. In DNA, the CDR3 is TGTGCCAGCAGACCAGGTATTTTTGATCCCCAGCATTTT. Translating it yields CASRPGIFDPQHF.

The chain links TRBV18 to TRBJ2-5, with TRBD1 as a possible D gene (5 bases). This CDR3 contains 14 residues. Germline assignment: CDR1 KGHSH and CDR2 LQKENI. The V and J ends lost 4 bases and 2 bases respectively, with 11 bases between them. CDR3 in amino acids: CASSRQRRQETQYF. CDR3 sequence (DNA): TGTGCCAGCTCACGACAGAGGCGTCAAGAGACCCAGTACTTC.

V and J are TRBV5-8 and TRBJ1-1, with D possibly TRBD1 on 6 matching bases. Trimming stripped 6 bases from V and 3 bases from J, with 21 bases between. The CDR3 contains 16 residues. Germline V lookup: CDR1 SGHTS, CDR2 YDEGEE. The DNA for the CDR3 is TGTGCCAGCAAACGGGGGGGCTTCAGGGAGGACACTGAAGCTTTCTTT. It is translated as CASKRGGFREDTEAFF. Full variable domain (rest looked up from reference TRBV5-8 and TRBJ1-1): EAGVTQSPTHLIKTRGQQATLRCSPISGHTSVYWYQQALGLGLQFLLWYDEGEERNRGNFPPRFSGRQFPNYSSELNVNALELEDSALYLCASKRGGFREDTEAFFGQGTRLTVV.

The CDR3 loop is CASSQESSHGETQYF. The CDR3 region has the DNA TGCGCCAGCAGCCAAGAGAGTAGCCACGGGGAGACCCAGTACTTC. The chain employs TRBV4-3 and TRBJ2-5, with D unresolved. This CDR3 is built from 15 residues. Germline CDR1 and CDR2: LGHNA and YSLEER. The V end was cut by 0 bases, the J end by 5 bases, with 13 bases between.

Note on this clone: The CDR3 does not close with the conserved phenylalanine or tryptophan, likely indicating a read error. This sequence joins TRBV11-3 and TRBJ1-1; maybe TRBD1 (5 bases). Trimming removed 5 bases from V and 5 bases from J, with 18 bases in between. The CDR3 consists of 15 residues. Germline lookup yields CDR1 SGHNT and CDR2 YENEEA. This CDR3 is CASSPATGGMTEAFS. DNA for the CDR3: TGTGCCAGCAGCCCCGCCACAGGTGGTATGACTGAAGCTTTCTCT.

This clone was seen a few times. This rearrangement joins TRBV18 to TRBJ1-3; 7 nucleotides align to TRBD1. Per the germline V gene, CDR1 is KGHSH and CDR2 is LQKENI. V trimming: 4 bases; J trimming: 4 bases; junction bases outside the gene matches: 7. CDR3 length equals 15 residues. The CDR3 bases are TGTGCCAGCTCACTCGGGACAGCGCAAGGAAACACCATATATTTT. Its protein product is CASSLGTAQGNTIYF.

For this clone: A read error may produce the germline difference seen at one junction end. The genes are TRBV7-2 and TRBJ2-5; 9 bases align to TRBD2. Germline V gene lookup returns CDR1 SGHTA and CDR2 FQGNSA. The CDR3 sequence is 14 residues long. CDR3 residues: CASSLAGYQETQYF. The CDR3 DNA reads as TGTGCCAGCAGCCTAGCGGGGTACCAAGAGACCCAGTACTTC.

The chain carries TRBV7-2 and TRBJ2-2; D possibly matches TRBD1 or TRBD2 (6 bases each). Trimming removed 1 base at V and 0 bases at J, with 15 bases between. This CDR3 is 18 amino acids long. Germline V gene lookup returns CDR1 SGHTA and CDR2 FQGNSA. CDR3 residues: CASSLVGGGPANTGELFF. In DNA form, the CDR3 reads TGTGCCAGCAGCTTAGTGGGGGGCGGCCCCGCGAACACCGGGGAGCTGTTTTTT.

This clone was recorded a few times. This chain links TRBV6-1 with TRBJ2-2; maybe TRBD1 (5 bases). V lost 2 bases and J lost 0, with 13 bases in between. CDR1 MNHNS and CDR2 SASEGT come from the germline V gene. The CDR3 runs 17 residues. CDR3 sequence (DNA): TGTGCCAGCAGTGAATCATACGGACAAGCGAACACCGGGGAGCTGTTTTTT. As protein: CASSESYGQANTGELFF.

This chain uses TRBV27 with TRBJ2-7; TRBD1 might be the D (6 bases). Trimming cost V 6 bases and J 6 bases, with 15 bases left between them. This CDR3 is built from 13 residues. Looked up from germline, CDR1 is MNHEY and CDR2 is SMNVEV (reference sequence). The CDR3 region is CASRYREMTEQYF. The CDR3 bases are TGTGCCAGCAGGTACAGGGAAATGACCGAGCAGTACTTC.

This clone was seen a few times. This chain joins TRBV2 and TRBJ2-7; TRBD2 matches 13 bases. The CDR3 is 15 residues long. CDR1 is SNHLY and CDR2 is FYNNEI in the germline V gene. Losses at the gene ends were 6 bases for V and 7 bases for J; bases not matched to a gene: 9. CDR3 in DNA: TGTGCCAGCAGGACACTAGCGGGAGGGCCTGGTGAGCAGTACTTC. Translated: CASRTLAGGPGEQYF. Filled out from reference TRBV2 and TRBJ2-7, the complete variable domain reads EPEVTQTPSHQVTQMGQEVILRCVPISNHLYFYWYRQILGQKVEFLVSFYNNEISEKSEIFDDQFSVERPDGSNFTLKIRSTKLEDSAMYFCASRTLAGGPGEQYFGPGTRLTVT.

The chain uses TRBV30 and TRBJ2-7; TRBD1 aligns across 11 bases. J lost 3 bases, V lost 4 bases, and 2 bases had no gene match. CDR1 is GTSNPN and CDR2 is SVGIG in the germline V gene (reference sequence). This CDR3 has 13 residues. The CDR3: CAWTGTGGYEQYF. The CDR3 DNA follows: TGTGCCTGGACCGGGACAGGGGGCTACGAGCAGTACTTC.

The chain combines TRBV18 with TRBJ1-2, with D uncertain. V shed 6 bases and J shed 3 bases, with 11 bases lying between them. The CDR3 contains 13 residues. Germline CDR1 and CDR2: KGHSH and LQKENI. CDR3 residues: CASSQGRDYGYTF. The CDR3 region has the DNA TGTGCCAGCTCCCAAGGGAGAGACTATGGCTACACCTTC.

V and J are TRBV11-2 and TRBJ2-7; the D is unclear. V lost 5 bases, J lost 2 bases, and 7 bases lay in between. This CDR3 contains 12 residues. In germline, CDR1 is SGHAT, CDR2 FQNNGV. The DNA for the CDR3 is TGTGCCAGCAGCCCTAGACCCTACGAGCAGTACTTC. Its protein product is CASSPRPYEQYF.